The source of this TCR beta chain is a study of metastatic and nonmetastatic thyroid tumors (dated by TCRdb to 2018 to 2020). Regarding the complete study: Repertoires from peripheral blood and from tumor or nodule tissue samples of malignant and benign thyroid patients were compared.

V is reduced by 3 bases and J by 1 base, leaving a spacing of 15 bases between them. Including both end residues, the CDR3 is 15 amino acids long. Only the CDR3 DNA stays, 45 bases, in frame from base 1. Looking up the germline V gene (reference sequence) yields CDR1 DFQATT and CDR2 SNEGSKA. What the research found in general, with its limitations: In both blood and tumor samples, TCR beta diversity was reported to be significantly higher in malignant tumors than in benign nodules.

As concerns this clone: Its binding antigen is unknown. Likely a read error: the CDR3 ends without its conserved phenylalanine or tryptophan.

Library preparation employed PCR. Sequencing instrument: Illumina HiSeq 4000. High-throughput sequencing was used to profile the TCR beta-chain CDR3 region of every patient. The study's own analysis went as follows. The researchers built a classifier to tell apart papillary thyroid cancer patients with distant metastasis, based on CDR3 differences among clinicopathological groups. The Shannon index was used to measure repertoire diversity, and the Morisita-Horn index was used to measure how similar tumor and blood repertoires were. In-frame beta chains were kept once TCRdb had trimmed the public reads at Q25 with fastp and called clones with MiXCR. The V and J calls, along with clone size, are taken from TCRdb and not from the paper's own processing. This sample lists tens of thousands of clones; 20% to 25% were detected once. The ten largest clones take up around 4.5% of the sample. None of the patients had been given any treatment before thyroid surgery. Using T-cell receptor beta sequencing, the researchers looked back retrospectively at clinical samples from patients, gathered between about 2011 and 2019.

The chain is encoded by TRBV20-1 joined to TRBJ1-1; the D gene is perhaps TRBD1, from 5 matching bases. This sequence originates from a female donor with papillary thyroid cancer or a benign thyroid nodule (not recorded which). Some clones in this sample may be carry-over from other donors' samples. Sample: adjacent normal tissue. The bases are TGCAGTGCTAGTCCGGGACGCTGGTCGAACACTGAAGCTTTCTTG. Translated, this is CSASPGRWSNTEAFL.